This entry is about one TCR beta chain. The antigen is not known. This specimen comes from a study of vaccination and CD4 T cells after COVID-19. Notes on the study in general: The median count of SARS-CoV-2-reactive clonotypes rose from about 22 to 38, not significantly. 304 of 307 vaccine-specific clones from convalescent patients were spike mono-reactive.

Treatment indicated: 10-day PBMC culture with coronavirus spike peptide pools or control peptides (ViraFEST assay). Scientists ran DNA taken from cultured CD4+ T cells through the Oncomine TCR Beta short-read assay for sequencing. TCRdb reprocessed the PCR reads via MiXCR and lists one record per CDR3 protein. The data contain about 11,000 distinct CDR3 sequences, just under 75% of them singletons. With 6 bases removed from V and 13 bases from J, the gap between germline ends came to 15 bases. Germline V gene lookup returns CDR1 MNHNS and CDR2 SASEGT. The CDR3 has 12 residues. This TCR was recovered from a human donor who had recovered from COVID-19. The sequenced material came from CD4+ T cells from blood, cultured in vitro. This chain links TRBV6-1 with TRBJ1-4; D might be TRBD1 (6 bases). CDR3 coding DNA: TGTGCCAGCAGGGGCAGTCAGGGGTTACTGTTTTTT. Protein sequence: CASRGSQGLLFF.